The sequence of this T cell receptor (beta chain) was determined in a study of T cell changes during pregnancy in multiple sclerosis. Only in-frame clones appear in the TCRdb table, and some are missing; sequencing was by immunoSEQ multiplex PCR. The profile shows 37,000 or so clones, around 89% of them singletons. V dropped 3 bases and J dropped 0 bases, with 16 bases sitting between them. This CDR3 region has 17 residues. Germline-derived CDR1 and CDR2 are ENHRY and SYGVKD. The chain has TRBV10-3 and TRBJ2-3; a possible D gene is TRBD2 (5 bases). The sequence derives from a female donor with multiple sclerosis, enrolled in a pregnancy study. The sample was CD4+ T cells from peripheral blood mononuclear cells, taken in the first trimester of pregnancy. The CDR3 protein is CAISDSHGLASTDTQYF. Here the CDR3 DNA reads TGTGCCATCAGTGACTCCCACGGACTGGCTAGCACAGATACGCAGTATTTT.